The rows below give T cell receptor beta chains drawn from one sample of a study of OX40 agonist ivuxolimab in advanced cancers. Sequencing used immunoSEQ multiplex PCR; TCRdb keeps in-frame clones, though not all of them. The table records about 64,000 clones, 75% to 90% of them present only once. The sequences come from CD4+ or CD8+ T cells sorted from blood, collected in a trial of the OX40 agonist ivuxolimab. Receptors were obtained from an adult with an advanced solid tumor such as melanoma, head and neck, liver or kidney cancer. CDR3s include the opening cysteine and the closing phenylalanine or tryptophan. A D gene is named only where the DNA matches it firmly. Clone sizes are given selectively: once, few, many, or a class where the clone is expanded.

TRBJ2-5	-	TRBV2	-	TGTGCCAGCCTCGACCGGGAACGGGAGACCCAGTACTTC	CASLDRERETQYF
TRBJ1-2	-	TRBV13	TRBD1	TGTGCCAGCAGCTCACGGACAGGGTGGGGCTACACCTTC	CASSSRTGWGYTF
TRBJ1-5	-	TRBV4-2	-	TGTGCCACCGGAACTGGGGGCAATCAGCCCCAGCATTTT	CATGTGGNQPQHF
TRBJ1-1	-	TRBV2	-	TGTGCCAGCAGAGGGAGGGCCACTGAAGCTTTCTTT	CASRGRATEAFF
TRBJ2-3	once	TRBV5-1	TRBD2	TGCGCCAGCAGTACCGGGACTAGCGGGGGGGTTGATACGCAGTATTTT	CASSTGTSGGVDTQYF
TRBJ2-2	-	TRBV4-2	-	TGTGCCAGCAGCCAAGGCCAGATTCGGGTCGGGGAGCTGTTTTTT	CASSQGQIRVGELFF
TRBJ2-7	-	TRBV4-1	TRBD2	TGCGCCAGCAGCCGAACCAACAGGGCTAGCGGGGGGATCTACGAGCAGTACTTC	CASSRTNRASGGIYEQYF
TRBJ2-7	-	TRBV18	TRBD1	TGTGCCAGCTCACCGGACAGGGTCGAGCAGTACTTC	CASSPDRVEQYF
TRBJ1-3	-	TRBV11-3	TRBD1	TGTGCCAGCTCCACAGGGGGAAGAAACACCATATATTTT	CASSTGGRNTIYF
TRBJ2-5	-	TRBV6-1	TRBD1	TGTGCCAGCAGGGGACAGAGGGTGTACCAAGAGACCCAGTACTTC	CASRGQRVYQETQYF